This entry lists 13 T cell receptor beta chains sequenced from one sample in a study of identical twins (dated by TCRdb to the mid-2010s). Libraries were prepared through 5' RACE. Instrument used: Illumina HiSeq 2000. TCRdb redid the processing of the public reads, applying fastp at Q25 and MiXCR, and retained in-frame beta chains. Duplicate CDR3 protein sequences are folded into a single record with the most common DNA and genes. The sample includes approximately 350,000 distinct CDR3 sequences, with roughly an eighth observed a single time. Approximately 7.6% of the sample is held by the ten biggest clonotypes. These data were likewise used in another study, on yellow fever vaccine responses in identical twins.

The sequencing input was CD8+ T cells sorted from blood. These receptors all come from a woman aged 18-29 years in good health.

This clonotype has just a few counts. J is TRBJ2-7 and V is TRBV10-3; 8 bases are a match to TRBD1. This CDR3 region has 13 residues. After removal of 8 bases from V and 1 base from J, the junction contained 4 bases not matched to a gene. CDR1 is ENHRY, CDR2 SYGVKD, per germline. CDR3 DNA sequence: TGTGCCATCGCGGGGACAGGTTCCTACGAGCAGTACGTC. Translating gives CAIAGTGSYEQYV.

This clonotype was observed a handful of times. The chain is built from TRBV2 and TRBJ2-7, with D tentatively TRBD1 or TRBD2 (5 bases each). Trimming pared 10 bases from V and 4 bases from J, leaving 14 bases between. Germline V gene sequence: CDR1 SNHLY, CDR2 FYNNEI. This CDR3 has 12 amino acids. The CDR3 loop is CATSGPRYEQYF. Here the CDR3 DNA reads TGTGCCACTTCGGGACCAAGGTACGAGCAGTACTTC.

This chain connects TRBV7-9 to TRBJ2-5, with D perhaps assigned TRBD1 or TRBD2 (5 bases each). The length of the CDR3 is 15 residues. V lost 6 bases to trimming and J lost 5 bases, with 19 bases between them. Germline CDR1 reads SEHNR; CDR2 reads FQNEAQ (reference sequence). In nucleotides, the CDR3 is TGTGCCAGCAGTTCACATGTGGGGGAACGGGAGACCCAGTACTTC. It codes for CASSSHVGERETQYF.

V is TRBV4-2 and J is TRBJ1-6, with D maybe TRBD1 (5 bases). V was trimmed by 4 bases and J by 8 bases, leaving 12 bases between them. The CDR3 has 14 residues. Germline V CDR1 and CDR2: LGHNA, YNFKEQ. The CDR3 here is CASSPGIVDSPLHF. DNA of the CDR3: TGTGCCAGCAGCCCAGGGATTGTGGATTCACCCCTCCACTTT.

The chain is built from TRBV29-1 and TRBJ2-7, with 7 bases fitting TRBD2. Germline V gene data show CDR1 as SQVTM and CDR2 as ANQGSEA. The CDR3 covers 13 residues. V was clipped by 5 bases and J by 3 bases; unmatched bases: 7. This CDR3 is CSVKAGEGYEQYV. In DNA, the CDR3 is TGCAGCGTTAAGGCGGGGGAAGGCTACGAGCAGTACGTC.

This clonotype was counted ten times or more. The V call is TRBV5-5, the J call TRBJ2-7, with D perhaps being TRBD1 or TRBD2 (5 bases each). The CDR3 runs to 13 residues. The V gene lost 4 bases and the J gene lost 3 bases, with 11 bases spanning the gap. From germline, CDR1 is SGHKS and CDR2 YYEKEE (reference sequence). CDR3 nucleotide sequence: TGTGCCAGCAGCATCGGGGCCAACTACGAGCAGTACTTC. It is translated as CASSIGANYEQYF.

This clonotype has only a few counts. This sequence joins TRBV20-1 and TRBJ2-1; 10 bases map to TRBD2. This CDR3 is 17 amino acids long. Germline V gene sequence: CDR1 DFQATT, CDR2 SNEGSKA (reference sequence). V lost 5 bases, J lost 0 bases, and 10 bases stayed unmatched. The CDR3 sequence is CSAQGLAEESSYNEQFF. In nucleotides, the CDR3 is TGCAGTGCTCAAGGACTAGCGGAAGAGAGCTCCTACAATGAGCAGTTCTTC.

CDR3 loop: CASSLSYRGPGNEQFF. In DNA, the CDR3 is TGCGCCAGCAGCTTGTCCTACAGGGGACCGGGCAATGAGCAGTTCTTC. The chain joins TRBV5-1 to TRBJ2-1, with 7 bases lining up with TRBD1. Germline CDR1 and CDR2: SGHRS and YFSETQ. The V segment lost 1 base and the J segment 6 bases; nucleotides outside the gene matches: 10. This CDR3 has 16 amino acids.

The sample holds a few counts of this clonotype. The V and J genes are TRBV4-1 and TRBJ2-1, with D maybe TRBD1 (5 bases). Trimming took off 3 bases at V and 0 bases at J, with 18 bases between the two ends. Germline lookup yields CDR1 MGHRA and CDR2 YSYEKL. The CDR3 consists of 18 residues. The DNA for the CDR3 is TGCGCCAGCAGCCAGTGGGGCAGTACTGAGAGCTCCTACAATGAGCAGTTCTTC. Protein sequence: CASSQWGSTESSYNEQFF.

The chain combines TRBV3-1 with TRBJ2-7; TRBD2 agrees at 11 bases. Trimming removed 3 bases from V and 3 bases from J; junction bases left unmatched: 13. Germline V gene sequence: CDR1 LGHDT, CDR2 YNNKEL (reference sequence). The CDR3 has 18 amino acids. The CDR3 sequence is CASSQSTSGTNILYEQYF. CDR3 coding DNA: TGTGCCAGCAGCCAGTCGACTAGCGGGACCAATATACTCTACGAGCAGTACTTC.

This clonotype was detected ten times or more. The chain combines TRBV7-6 with TRBJ2-3, with TRBD2 identical over 11 bases. CDR3 length equals 14 residues. Per the germline V gene, CDR1 is SGHVS and CDR2 is FNYEAQ. Trimming removed 5 bases from V and 4 bases from J; junction bases left unmatched: 2. The CDR3 loop is CASSISGGADTQYF. In DNA, the CDR3 is TGTGCCAGCAGCATTAGCGGGGGGGCAGATACGCAGTATTTT.

CDR3 region: CASSLWTANYGYTF. The DNA of the CDR3 is TGTGCCAGCAGCTTATGGACTGCTAACTATGGCTACACCTTC. V is TRBV13 and J is TRBJ1-2; D unclear. The CDR3 length is 14 residues. V was shortened by 2 bases and J by 0 bases, with 7 bases between the two germline ends. CDR1 is PRHDT, CDR2 FYEKMQ, per germline (reference sequence).

V is TRBV15 and J is TRBJ2-1; D gene ambiguous. Germline V gives CDR1 LNHNV, CDR2 YYDKDF (reference sequence). CDR3 size: 12 residues. Trimming shortened V by 3 bases and J by 5 bases, and 5 bases separated the two germline ends. CDR3 protein: CATSRKNNEQFF. CDR3 DNA sequence: TGTGCCACCAGCAGGAAAAACAATGAGCAGTTCTTC. Full variable domain (missing parts from reference TRBV15 and TRBJ2-1): DAMVIQNPRYQVTQFGKPVTLSCSQTLNHNVMYWYQQKSSQAPKLLFHYYDKDFNNEADTPDNFQSRRPNTSFCFLDIRSPGLGDTAMYLCATSRKNNEQFFGPGTRLTVL.